Sequencing of this T cell receptor (beta chain) was carried out in a study of T cells in Graves' hyperthyroidism and ophthalmopathy. Overall study results and limits: The majority of expanded thyroid clonotypes above 0.001 also appeared in blood.

TCR beta CDR3 regions were amplified from RNA. RT-PCR in the first round (using the HTBI primer set) targeted the TCR CDR3. TCRdb redid the calling of the multiplex PCR reads with MiXCR, one entry per CDR3 protein. The sample has around 340,000 distinct CDR3 sequences, 15% to 20% seen once. The CDR3 has 15 amino acids. Trimming at V came to 5 bases and at J to 1 base, leaving 2 bases not matched to a gene. Germline values: CDR1 SGHAT, CDR2 FQNNGV. With respect to this clonotype: Its antigen is as yet unknown.

This sequence was found in a woman aged 50 to 65 with Graves' hyperthyroidism. V and J are TRBV11-2 and TRBJ2-1; 10 bases agree with TRBD1. The sample was blood. The CDR3 loop is CASSAGQGSYNEQFF. Here the CDR3 DNA reads TGTGCCAGCAGCGCGGGACAGGGGTCCTACAATGAGCAGTTCTTC. Full variable domain (rest looked up from reference TRBV11-2 and TRBJ2-1): EAGVAQSPRYKIIEKRQSVAFWCNPISGHATLYWYQQILGQGPKLLIQFQNNGVVDDSQLPKDRFSAERLKGVDSTLKIQPAKLEDSAVYLCASSAGQGSYNEQFFGPGTRLTVL.